This section outlines one TCR beta chain sequence together with its context. Trimming stripped 1 base from V and 8 bases from J, with 6 bases between. The CDR3 consists of 12 residues. The V gene's germline CDR1 is SGHTA and CDR2 FQGNSA. These data are taken from a study of blood T cell repertoires in COVID-19. Background on the study: Cohort 3 donors were reported recovered after two negative PCRs, clearance, or symptom resolution. Acute and convalescent COVID-19 samples came from the United States, Italy and Spain.

Only in-frame clones appear in the TCRdb table, and some are missing; sequencing was by immunoSEQ multiplex PCR. The data contain 150,000 to 200,000 clones, approximately 86% of them seen just once; the ten biggest clones take up about 26%. The chain employs TRBV7-2 and TRBJ2-1; D is unclear. The clonotype originates from a woman between 40 and 50 years old in a cohort exposed to, infected with or recovered from COVID-19 (not recorded which). Material: PBMCs or T cells enriched from blood (not recorded which). The chain's CDR3 is CASSLGLDEQFF. The CDR3 nucleotides are TGTGCCAGCAGCTTAGGACTGGATGAGCAGTTCTTC. Supplemented by reference TRBV7-2 and TRBJ2-1, the full variable domain reads GAGVSQSPSNKVTEKGKDVELRCDPISGHTALYWYRQSLGQGLEFLIYFQGNSAPDKSGLPSDRFSAERTGGSVSTLTIQRTQQEDSAVYLCASSLGLDEQFFGPGTRLTVL.